A selection of T cell receptor beta chains follows, all from one sample in a study of blood T cell repertoires in COVID-19. Assay used: immunoSEQ multiplex PCR; TCRdb lists only in-frame clones, some missing. This table has a few hundred thousand clones, approximately 81% appearing once. Sequencing was carried out using PBMCs or T cells enriched from blood (not recorded which). The receptors come from a man between 40 and 49 years old who had recovered from COVID-19. CDR3s include the opening cysteine and the closing phenylalanine or tryptophan. A D gene is named only where the DNA matches it firmly. Some rows have no size entry. The others give once, few or many, or a class for an expanded clone.

TRBJ1-3,TRBD1,.,TRBV6-1,CASSEAGQGNTIYF,TGTGCCAGCAGTGAAGCGGGACAGGGAAACACCATATATTTT
TRBJ2-3,TRBD2,once,TRBV7-3,CASSKGLAGGTDTQYF,TGTGCCAGCAGCAAGGGACTAGCGGGAGGTACAGATACGCAGTATTTT
TRBJ1-1,TRBD1,many,TRBV12-3/TRBV12-4,CASSSGGPTEAFF,TGTGCCAGCAGTTCAGGGGGTCCCACTGAAGCTTTCTTT
TRBJ2-1,.,.,TRBV4-2,CASSQGTSQFF,TGTGCCAGCAGCCAAGGGACAAGTCAGTTCTTC
TRBJ2-3,TRBD2,.,TRBV29-1,CSVDGGGTDTQYF,TGCAGCGTTGATGGGGGGGGAACAGATACGCAGTATTTT
TRBJ2-2,TRBD2,.,TRBV7-6,CASSLGSGREDTGELFF,TGTGCCAGCAGCTTAGGTAGCGGGAGGGAAGACACCGGGGAGCTGTTTTTT
TRBJ1-1,.,.,TRBV5-4,CASSLPGGTSMNTEAFF,TGTGCCAGCAGCTTGCCCGGGGGGACCTCCATGAACACTGAAGCTTTCTTT
TRBJ2-2,TRBD2,once,TRBV4-3,CASSRGLAGGNTGELFF,TGCGCCAGCAGCCGAGGACTAGCGGGAGGGAACACCGGGGAGCTGTTTTTT
TRBJ1-6,.,.,TRBV2,CASGQQGLGSPLHF,TGTGCCAGCGGTCAACAGGGTCTAGGATCACCCCTCCACTTT
TRBJ2-1,.,.,TRBV30,CAWSLGGYNEQFF,TGTGCCTGGAGTCTGGGGGGTTACAATGAGCAGTTCTTC
TRBJ2-1,TRBD1,.,TRBV7-6,CASSSGQGAQNEQFF,TGTGCCAGCAGCTCGGGACAGGGGGCGCAAAATGAGCAGTTCTTC
TRBJ1-1,.,.,TRBV12-3/TRBV12-4,CASSLTEFTEAFF,TGTGCCAGCAGTTTAACGGAGTTCACTGAAGCTTTCTTT
TRBJ2-3,.,.,TRBV18,CASSPGQRTDTQYF,TGTGCCAGCTCGCCGGGACAACGCACAGATACGCAGTATTTT
TRBJ2-7,TRBD1,.,TRBV11-2,CASSPRTGGVEQYF,TGTGCCAGCAGCCCCCGGACAGGGGGCGTCGAGCAGTACTTC
TRBJ1-2,.,.,TRBV19,CASSMTAYGYTF,TGTGCCAGTAGTATGACAGCCTATGGCTACACCTTC
TRBJ2-1,.,.,TRBV24-1,CATSDFQSGSNEQFF,TGTGCCACCAGTGATTTCCAGAGCGGGTCCAATGAGCAGTTCTTC
TRBJ2-1,TRBD2,.,TRBV5-6,CASSWTSGILEFF,TGTGCCAGCAGCTGGACTAGCGGCATTCTCGAGTTCTTC
TRBJ2-3,TRBD2,.,TRBV7-9,CASSRASGPDTQYF,TGTGCCAGCAGCAGAGCTAGCGGACCAGATACGCAGTATTTT
TRBJ2-5,.,.,TRBV9,CASSPSSPAGRETQYF,TGTGCCAGCAGCCCATCCTCCCCGGCGGGTCGAGAGACCCAGTACTTC
TRBJ2-7,TRBD2,.,TRBV7-8,CASSSSGRTDYEQYF,TGTGCCAGCAGCTCGAGCGGGAGGACCGACTACGAGCAGTACTTC
TRBJ2-2,.,.,TRBV5-6,CASSLARSPGELFF,TGTGCCAGCAGCTTGGCAAGGAGCCCCGGGGAGCTGTTTTTT
TRBJ2-1,.,.,TRBV30,CAWNAGSNEQFF,TGTGCCTGGAACGCGGGATCCAATGAGCAGTTCTTC
TRBJ1-2,.,.,TRBV27,CASSLGRTGNYGYTF,TGTGCCAGCAGTTTAGGGAGAACGGGCAACTATGGCTACACCTTC
TRBJ1-4,TRBD1,.,TRBV29-1,CSGGQGTEKLFF,TGCAGCGGGGGACAGGGGACTGAAAAACTGTTTTTT
TRBJ2-7,TRBD2,once,TRBV5-4,CASSLPGGPYEQYF,TGTGCCAGCAGCTTGCCGGGGGGTCCCTACGAGCAGTACTTC
TRBJ1-2,.,.,TRBV9,CASSVDSQGRLGHGYTF,TGTGCCAGCAGCGTAGACTCCCAGGGGCGGTTGGGACACGGCTACACCTTC
TRBJ1-6,.,.,TRBV7-9,CASSLANSYSYNSPLHF,TGTGCCAGCAGCTTAGCGAACAGCTACTCCTATAATTCACCCCTCCACTTT
TRBJ1-1,TRBD1,.,TRBV4-2,CASSQVLSDRAEAFF,TGTGCCAGCAGCCAAGTTTTGTCGGACAGGGCTGAAGCTTTCTTT
TRBJ1-5,.,.,TRBV7-8,CASSLAQGPNQPQHF,TGTGCCAGCAGCTTAGCGCAGGGCCCTAATCAGCCCCAGCATTTT
TRBJ1-2,.,.,TRBV2,CASSVGGYGYTF,TGTGCCAGCAGCGTTGGCGGCTATGGCTACACCTTC
TRBJ2-7,TRBD2,.,TRBV9,CASSAHAGLAGVREQYF,TGTGCCAGCAGCGCACACGCGGGACTAGCGGGAGTACGCGAGCAGTACTTC
TRBJ2-5,.,.,TRBV6-2/TRBV6-3,CASSYVFPRGGETQYF,TGTGCCAGCAGTTACGTTTTTCCCAGGGGTGGTGAGACCCAGTACTTC
TRBJ2-2,TRBD1,.,TRBV2,CASSVAGGNTGELFF,TGTGCCAGCAGTGTGGCAGGGGGCAACACCGGGGAGCTGTTTTTT
TRBJ2-1,.,.,TRBV11-3,CASSFQGRSYNEQFF,TGTGCCAGCAGCTTCCAGGGGCGCTCCTACAATGAGCAGTTCTTC
TRBJ1-4,.,few,TRBV28,CASRTGSATNEKLFF,TGTGCCAGCAGGACAGGCTCTGCAACTAATGAAAAACTGTTTTTT
TRBJ1-5,TRBD1,.,TRBV6-4,CASSEGTGLNQPQHF,TGTGCCAGCAGTGAAGGGACAGGACTCAATCAGCCCCAGCATTTT
TRBJ2-7,.,.,TRBV3-1/TRBV3-2,CASSQGDKQYF,TGTGCCAGCAGCCAGGGAGACAAGCAGTACTTC
TRBJ2-4,.,.,TRBV28,CASSLSGLRRTKNIQYF,TGTGCCAGCAGTTTATCGGGGTTACGGCGGACTAAAAACATTCAGTACTTC
TRBJ2-7,TRBD2,.,TRBV4-2,CASSQTAGEVYEQYF,TGTGCCAGCAGCCAGACAGCGGGAGAAGTCTACGAGCAGTACTTC
TRBJ2-1,TRBD2,few,TRBV24-1,CATRPTSGRDNEQFF,TGTGCCACCAGACCGACTAGCGGGAGGGACAATGAGCAGTTCTTC
TRBJ2-5,.,.,TRBV7-2,CASSSYPTQETQYF,TGTGCCAGCAGCTCCTATCCAACCCAAGAGACCCAGTACTTC